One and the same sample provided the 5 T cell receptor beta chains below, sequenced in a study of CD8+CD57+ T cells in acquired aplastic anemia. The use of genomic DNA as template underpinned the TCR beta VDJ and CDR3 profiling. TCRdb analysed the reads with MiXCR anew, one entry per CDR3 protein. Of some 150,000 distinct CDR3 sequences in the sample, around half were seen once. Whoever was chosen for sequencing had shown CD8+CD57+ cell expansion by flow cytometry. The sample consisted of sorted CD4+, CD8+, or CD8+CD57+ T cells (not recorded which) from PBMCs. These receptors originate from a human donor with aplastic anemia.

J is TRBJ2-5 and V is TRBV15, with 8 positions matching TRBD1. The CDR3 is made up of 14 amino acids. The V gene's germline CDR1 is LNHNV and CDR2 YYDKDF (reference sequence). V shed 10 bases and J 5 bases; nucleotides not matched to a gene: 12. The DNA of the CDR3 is TGTGCCAGCAGGGGGACAGGCGGAAGCGAGACCCAGTACTTC. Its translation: CASRGTGGSETQYF.

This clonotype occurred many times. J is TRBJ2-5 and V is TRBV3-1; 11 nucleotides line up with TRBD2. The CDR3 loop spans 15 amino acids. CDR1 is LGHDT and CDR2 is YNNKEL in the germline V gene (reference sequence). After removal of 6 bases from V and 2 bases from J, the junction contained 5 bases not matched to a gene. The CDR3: CASRPSGGRQETQYF. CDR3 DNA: TGTGCCAGCAGACCTAGCGGGGGGAGGCAAGAGACCCAGTACTTC.

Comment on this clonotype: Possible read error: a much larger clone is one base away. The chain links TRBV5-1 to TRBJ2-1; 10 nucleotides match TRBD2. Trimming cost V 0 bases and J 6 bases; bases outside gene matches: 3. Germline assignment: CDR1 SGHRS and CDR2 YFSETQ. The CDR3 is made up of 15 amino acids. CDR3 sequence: CASSLVPSGGNEQFF. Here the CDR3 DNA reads TGCGCCAGCAGCTTGGTCCCTAGCGGGGGCAATGAGCAGTTCTTC.

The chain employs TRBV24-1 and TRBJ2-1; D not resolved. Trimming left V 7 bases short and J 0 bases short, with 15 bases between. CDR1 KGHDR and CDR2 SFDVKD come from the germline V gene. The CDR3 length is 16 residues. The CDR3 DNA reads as TGTGCCACCAGCCATGGAGCGACAAGCTCCTACAATGAGCAGTTCTTC. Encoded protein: CATSHGATSSYNEQFF.

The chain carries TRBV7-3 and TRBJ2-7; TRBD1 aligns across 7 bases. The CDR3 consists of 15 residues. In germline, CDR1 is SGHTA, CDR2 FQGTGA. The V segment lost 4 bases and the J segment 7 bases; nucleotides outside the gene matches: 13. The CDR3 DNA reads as TGTGCCAGCAGCTCAATGGACAGGACTTGGGGGGAGCAGTACTTC. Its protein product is CASSSMDRTWGEQYF.